A selection of T cell receptor beta chains follows, all from one sample in a study of OX40 agonist ivuxolimab in advanced cancers. Method: immunoSEQ multiplex PCR; TCRdb's copy keeps in-frame clones and lacks some. The sample yields some 80,000 clones, about nine tenths seen once. Sample: CD4+ or CD8+ T cells sorted from blood, taken in a trial of the OX40 agonist ivuxolimab. These receptors all stem from an adult with an advanced solid tumor such as melanoma, head and neck, liver or kidney cancer. CDR3s include the opening cysteine and the closing phenylalanine or tryptophan. A D gene is named only where the DNA matches it firmly. Rows may omit the clone size; those that give it use once, few, many or a size class.

TRBJ2-1 | . | TRBV19 | . | 15 | TGTGCCACTAGTCTCCGGGACCCAACCTACAATGAGCAGTTCTTC | CATSLRDPTYNEQFF
TRBJ2-2 | . | TRBV27 | . | 14 | TGTGCCAGCAGTTTAGTACAGGCCACCGGGGAGCTGTTTTTT | CASSLVQATGELFF
TRBJ2-3 | . | TRBV10-2 | TRBD2 | 16 | TGCGCCAGCAGTCTACTAGCGGGGGGGCCCGGAGATACGCAGTATTTT | CASSLLAGGPGDTQYF
TRBJ2-6 | . | TRBV5-8 | . | 15 | TGTGCCAGCAGCTTGGGGGCGCACGGGGCCAACGTCCTGACTTTC | CASSLGAHGANVLTF
TRBJ1-4 | . | TRBV19 | . | 15 | TGTGCCAGTAGCTCCACCCGGGACCTCAAAGAAAAACTGTTTTTT | CASSSTRDLKEKLFF
TRBJ1-1 | . | TRBV5-1 | . | 16 | TGCGCCAGCAGCTTGCTTACCGGATCCACGAACACTGAAGCTTTCTTT | CASSLLTGSTNTEAFF
TRBJ2-7 | . | TRBV5-5 | . | 13 | TGTGCCAGCAGCTTGGAGGGCCCCTACGAGCAGTACTTC | CASSLEGPYEQYF
TRBJ2-2 | . | TRBV18 | . | 14 | TGTGCCAGCTCACCATCTTTGGGCACCGGGGAGCTGTTTTTT | CASSPSLGTGELFF
TRBJ1-2 | . | TRBV6-6 | . | 13 | TGTGCCAGCAATTTGTCGGCAGGGTATGGCTACACCTTC | CASNLSAGYGYTF
TRBJ2-7 | once | TRBV5-5 | TRBD1 | 15 | TGTGCCAGCAGCGTAGCCGGGACAGGCATCTACGAGCAGTACTTC | CASSVAGTGIYEQYF
TRBJ2-5 | once | TRBV19 | TRBD2 | 15 | TGTGCCAGTAGTACCCTAGCGGGAGGTGGAGAGACCCAGTACTTC | CASSTLAGGGETQYF
TRBJ2-7 | . | TRBV9 | TRBD2 | 16 | TGTGCCAGCAGCGTACGGGGACTAGCGTACCCCTACGAGCAGTACTTC | CASSVRGLAYPYEQYF
TRBJ2-2 | . | TRBV19 | . | 14 | TGTGCCAGTAGTATAGTCCAGGCGACCGGGGAGCTGTTTTTT | CASSIVQATGELFF
TRBJ2-3 | . | TRBV5-1 | TRBD2 | 17 | TGCGCCAGCAGCTGGACTAGCGCGGGGCCACGCACAGATACGCAGTATTTT | CASSWTSAGPRTDTQYF
TRBJ2-2 | . | TRBV5-1 | . | 16 | TGCGCCAGCAGCTTGGGCGGACTACAGAACACCGGGGAGCTGTTTTTT | CASSLGGLQNTGELFF
TRBJ1-5 | . | TRBV6-1 | . | 15 | TGTGCCAGCTCCAGAGAGAGGGAGCACAATCAGCCCCAGCATTTT | CASSREREHNQPQHF
TRBJ2-1 | . | TRBV12-2 | . | 16 | TGTGCAAGTCGCTTACCCCTAGCGACCCTCTACAATGAGCAGTTCTTC | CASRLPLATLYNEQFF
TRBJ2-5 | once | TRBV19 | TRBD2 | 16 | TGTGCCACAACCCCGCCCGGAGCGGGAGCCGGGGAGACCCAGTACTTC | CATTPPGAGAGETQYF
TRBJ2-3 | . | TRBV29-1 | . | 13 | TGCAGCGGGACATTCACCCGGGGAGATACGCAGTATTTT | CSGTFTRGDTQYF
TRBJ2-7 | once | TRBV2 | TRBD1 | 14 | TGTGCCAGCAGGGTCCGGCAGGGGGTATACGAGCAGTACTTC | CASRVRQGVYEQYF
TRBJ1-1 | . | TRBV29-1 | . | 13 | TGCAGCGTTGGCAAACCAGGGACGGCTGAAGCTTTCTTT | CSVGKPGTAEAFF
TRBJ2-7 | . | TRBV6-6 | . | 13 | TGTGCCAGCAGAGGTCAGAAATCCTACGAGCAGTACTTC | CASRGQKSYEQYF
TRBJ2-7 | . | TRBV19 | . | 13 | TGTGCCAGTAGTAAGGGACGGTCCTGGCAGCAGTACTTC | CASSKGRSWQQYF
TRBJ2-7 | . | TRBV10-3 | . | 14 | TGTGCCATCAGTGAGTCAACGGGTAATTACGAGCAGTACTTC | CAISESTGNYEQYF
TRBJ2-1 | . | TRBV2 | . | 11 | TGTGCCAGCAGTGACGCCCATGAGCAGTTCTTC | CASSDAHEQFF
TRBJ2-3 | . | TRBV25-1 | . | 14 | TGTGCCAGCACCCCGATGGGGGGCACAGATACGCAGTATTTT | CASTPMGGTDTQYF
TRBJ2-7 | few | TRBV6-5 | . | 13 | TGTGCCAGCAGTACCGAGCGAGGGTATGGGCAGTACTTC | CASSTERGYGQYF
TRBJ1-3 | . | TRBV6-1 | . | 15 | TGTGCCAGCAGTGAATCGACGGGCTCTGGAAACACCATATATTTT | CASSESTGSGNTIYF
TRBJ2-3 | . | TRBV5-1 | . | 13 | TGCGCCAGCAGCTTATACGGGGGAGATACGCAGTATTTT | CASSLYGGDTQYF
TRBJ2-7 | once | TRBV11-1 | . | 14 | TGTGCCAGCAGGGAAGGGGCCCCTTCCTACGAGCAGTACTTC | CASREGAPSYEQYF
TRBJ2-6 | once | TRBV23-1 | TRBD2 | 17 | TGCGCCAGCTGGGGGGGGGACGGCCTCTCTGGGGCCAACGTCCTGACTTTC | CASWGGDGLSGANVLTF
TRBJ1-5 | . | TRBV28 | . | 13 | TGTGCCAGCATGGCAGCTTTTTATCAGCCCCAGCATTTT | CASMAAFYQPQHF
TRBJ2-1 | . | TRBV27 | TRBD2 | 18 | TGTGCCAGCACCACGTTGCTAGCGGGGCGGCAAACCTACAATGAGCAGTTCTTC | CASTTLLAGRQTYNEQFF
TRBJ2-7 | . | TRBV4-1 | TRBD1 | 18 | TGCGCCAGCAGCCACACTCGGGCTAGGGGGCGCGAGACTTACGAGCAGTACTTC | CASSHTRARGRETYEQYF
TRBJ2-1 | . | TRBV9 | TRBD2 | 16 | TGTGCCAGCAGCGTAGAGGGTAGCGGGAGAGGGAATGAGCAGTTCTTC | CASSVEGSGRGNEQFF
TRBJ1-3 | . | TRBV11-2 | . | 14 | TGTGCCAGCAGCCGAACAGAGGCTGGAAACACCATATATTTT | CASSRTEAGNTIYF
TRBJ2-2 | . | TRBV14 | . | 16 | TGTGCCAGCAGCCAAGAAAGGGTCCTGAACACCGGGGAGCTGTTTTTT | CASSQERVLNTGELFF
TRBJ2-1 | . | TRBV27 | TRBD2 | 16 | TGTGCCAGCAGTTTACGTCTAGCGGGAACATACAATGAGCAGTTCTTC | CASSLRLAGTYNEQFF
TRBJ1-3 | . | TRBV5-1 | . | 17 | TGCGCCAGCAGCTTGGCTACAGGCCTAATCTCTGGAAACACCATATATTTT | CASSLATGLISGNTIYF
TRBJ2-3 | . | TRBV5-1 | TRBD1 | 14 | TGCGCCAGCAGCTTCGGACAGGGTCCAGATACGCAGTATTTT | CASSFGQGPDTQYF
TRBJ2-7 | . | TRBV6-4 | . | 14 | TGTGCCAGCAGCCTACATGGATACGGCTACGAGCAGTACTTC | CASSLHGYGYEQYF
TRBJ2-1 | . | TRBV11-3 | . | 13 | TGTGCCAGCAGCTTGGCTGAATCCAATGAGCAGTTCTTC | CASSLAESNEQFF